Only a few counts were recorded for the clone carrying this T cell receptor beta chain. This specimen comes from a study of T cells in Graves' hyperthyroidism and ophthalmopathy. Looking at the study overall: Sampling of peripheral blood happened at initial diagnosis, prior to any treatment.

CDR1 is MNHNS and CDR2 is SASEGT in the germline V gene. This CDR3 is 14 amino acids long. V gave up 6 bases and J gave up 2 bases; unmatched junction bases: 1. What was amplified from RNA transcripts were TCR beta CDR3 regions. Initially, a first-round RT-PCR of the TCR CDR3 employed the HTBI primer set. A single record per CDR3 protein comes from TCRdb applying MiXCR to the multiplex PCR reads. This sample has about 720,000 distinct CDR3 sequences, with around a sixth found just once. PBMCs were obtained from about 9.9 ml fresh peripheral blood. This chain connects TRBV6-1 to TRBJ2-5; 12 bases fit TRBD2. The sample taken for sequencing was blood. This receptor was taken from a woman aged 50 to 60 with Graves' hyperthyroidism that later progressed to Graves' ophthalmopathy. CDR3 coding DNA: TGTGCCAGCAGCGGACTAGCGGGGCAAGAGACCCAGTACTTC. This translates into CASSGLAGQETQYF.